The present T cell receptor beta chain was sequenced within a study of Graves' ophthalmopathy and Graves' hyperthyroidism. About the study: Peripheral blood sampling preceded any treatment and occurred at initial diagnosis. Points from the study as a whole: In separating ophthalmopathy from stable hyperthyroidism, a 13-signature model achieved roughly 90% sensitivity and around 80% specificity. Most thyroid clonotypes expanded beyond 0.001 frequency were also found in blood.

Amplified TCR beta CDR3 regions were obtained using RNA transcripts as template. HTBI primers were employed in first-round RT-PCR, then a second-round multiplex PCR followed. TCRdb re-analysed the multiplex PCR reads in MiXCR, keeping a single row per CDR3 protein. Of 150,000 to 200,000 distinct CDR3 sequences listed, around 39% are singletons. This CDR3 has 12 amino acids. V gave up 6 bases and J gave up 5 bases, with 11 bases separating them. Germline CDR1 SNHLY, CDR2 FYNNEI. A note on this clonotype: Its antigen is currently unknown.

The source material was peripheral blood. The J gene is TRBJ2-7, the V gene TRBV2, with D hard to call. This TCR derives from a man aged 25 to 45 with Graves' ophthalmopathy. Here the CDR3 DNA reads TGTGCCAGCAGACGGGTTCTGGACGAGCAGTACTTC. This encodes CASRRVLDEQYF.